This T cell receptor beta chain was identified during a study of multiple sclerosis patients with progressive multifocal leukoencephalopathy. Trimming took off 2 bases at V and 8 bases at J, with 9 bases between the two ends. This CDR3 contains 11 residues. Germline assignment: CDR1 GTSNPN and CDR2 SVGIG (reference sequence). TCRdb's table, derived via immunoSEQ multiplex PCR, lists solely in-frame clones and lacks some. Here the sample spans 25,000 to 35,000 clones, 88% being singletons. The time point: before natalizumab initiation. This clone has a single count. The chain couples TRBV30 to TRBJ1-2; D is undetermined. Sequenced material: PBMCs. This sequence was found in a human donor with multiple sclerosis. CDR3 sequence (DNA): TGTGCCTGGAGTAGGATTACAGGCTACACCTTC. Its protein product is CAWSRITGYTF.